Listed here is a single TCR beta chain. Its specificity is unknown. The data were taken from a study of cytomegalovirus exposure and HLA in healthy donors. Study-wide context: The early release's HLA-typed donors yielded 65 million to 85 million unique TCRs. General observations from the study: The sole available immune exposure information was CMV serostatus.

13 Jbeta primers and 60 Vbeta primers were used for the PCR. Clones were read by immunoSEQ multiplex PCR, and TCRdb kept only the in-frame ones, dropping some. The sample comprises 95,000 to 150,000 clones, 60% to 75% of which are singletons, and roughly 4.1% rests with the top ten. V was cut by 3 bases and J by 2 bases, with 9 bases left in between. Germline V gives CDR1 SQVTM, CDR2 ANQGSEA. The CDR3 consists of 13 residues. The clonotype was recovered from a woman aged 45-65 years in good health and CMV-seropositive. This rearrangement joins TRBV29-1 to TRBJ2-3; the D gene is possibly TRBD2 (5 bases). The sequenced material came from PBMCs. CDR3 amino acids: CSVDPGYTDTQYF. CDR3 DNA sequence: TGCAGCGTTGATCCGGGGTACACAGATACGCAGTATTTT.